Listed below are T cell receptor beta chains from one sample, sequenced in a study of blood T cell repertoires in COVID-19. Data came from immunoSEQ multiplex PCR; TCRdb stores just in-frame clones and leaves some out. The sample includes around 220,000 clones, 88% of them seen just once. The material sequenced was peripheral blood. The receptors derive from a woman in her 40s who had recovered from COVID-19. CDR3s include the opening cysteine and the closing phenylalanine or tryptophan. A D gene is named only where the DNA matches it firmly.

j_call d_call v_call cdr3_aa
TRBJ2-2 TRBD2 TRBV28 CASSFHSGAPRTGELFF
TRBJ1-2 . TRBV28 CASSLKKMGGNYGYTF
TRBJ2-2 . TRBV6-5 CASSYTGGGDTGELFF
TRBJ2-4 TRBD2 TRBV10-1 CASRGTTSGNLAKNIQYF
TRBJ2-3 . TRBV4-3 CASSRAGENTQYF
TRBJ2-2 TRBD2 TRBV7-6 CASSLVGGGWRNTGELFF
TRBJ1-2 TRBD1 TRBV29-1 CSVETGDDGYTF
TRBJ2-5 . TRBV22-1 CPGSARPTDNQETQYF
TRBJ2-2 TRBD2 TRBV4-3 CASSHLGLAGTGELFF
TRBJ2-7 . TRBV11-2 CASSHQLNTVEQYF
TRBJ2-7 . TRBV7-2 CASSLSPTAGSYEQYF
TRBJ2-7 TRBD2 TRBV10-3 CAISYPTSGSYEQYF
TRBJ2-2 . TRBV19 CASNTPNTGELFF
TRBJ2-7 . TRBV5-1 CASSLGRVPYEQYF
TRBJ2-7 TRBD1 TRBV27 CASSFGTESYEQYF
TRBJ1-2 . TRBV7-3 CASRKQAVLANYGYTF
TRBJ2-4 . TRBV30 CAWSGQVLAKNIQYF
TRBJ2-1 . TRBV19 CASKEDSYNEQFF
TRBJ1-5 . TRBV2 CASKGVSNQPQHF
TRBJ2-2 . TRBV13 CASSLTDTGELFF
TRBJ2-1 . TRBV29-1 CSPVQVGGEQFF
TRBJ2-2 . TRBV15 CATSRMQENTGELFF
TRBJ2-7 TRBD2 TRBV4-2 CASSQGRTSGSYEQYF
TRBJ2-7 TRBD2 TRBV25-1 CAADPSGTGQYF
TRBJ2-1 TRBD1 TRBV5-6 CASSLAADRGLINEQFF
TRBJ2-1 TRBD1 TRBV7-2 CASSLMGQLYNEQFF
TRBJ2-3 . TRBV24-1 CATSDPGDTSTDTQYF
TRBJ1-2 . TRBV5-1 CASSAETGWDGYTF
TRBJ2-1 . TRBV18 CASSPRLVTYNEQFF
TRBJ1-1 . TRBV2 CASTGEPTEAFF
TRBJ2-5 TRBD2 TRBV18 CASSPPGRGDQETQYF
TRBJ1-1 TRBD1 TRBV2 CASSGQGRTEAFF
TRBJ1-6 TRBD1 TRBV4-2 CASNQGQGPYNSPLHF
TRBJ2-3 TRBD2 TRBV9 CASSVEGGRTDTQYF
TRBJ1-4 TRBD1 TRBV27 CASGGEQGTDEKLFF
TRBJ2-5 . TRBV6-5 CASSVQGRETQYF
TRBJ2-2 TRBD1 TRBV9 CASSARDRLVTGELFF
TRBJ2-7 . TRBV19 CASSIVGGAGTYEQYF
TRBJ1-2 . TRBV19 CASSRPPHGYTF
TRBJ2-7 TRBD1 TRBV28 CASSFTGQGGDEQYF
TRBJ1-2 . TRBV5-6 CASSLTEGYTF
TRBJ2-3 TRBD2 TRBV29-1 CSGANGSGAQLWTDTQYF
TRBJ2-3 TRBD1 TRBV6-5 CASSLQGGTDTQYF